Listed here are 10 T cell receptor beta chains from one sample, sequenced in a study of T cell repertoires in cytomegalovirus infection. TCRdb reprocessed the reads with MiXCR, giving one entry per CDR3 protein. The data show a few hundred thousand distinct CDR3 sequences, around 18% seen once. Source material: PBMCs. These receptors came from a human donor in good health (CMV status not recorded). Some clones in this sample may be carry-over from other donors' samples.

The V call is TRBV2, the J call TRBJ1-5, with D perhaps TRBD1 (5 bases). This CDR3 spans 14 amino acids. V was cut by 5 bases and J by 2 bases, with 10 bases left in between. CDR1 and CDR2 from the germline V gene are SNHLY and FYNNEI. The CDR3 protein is CASSPRDRNQPQHF. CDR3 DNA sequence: TGTGCCAGCAGTCCACGGGACCGCAATCAGCCCCAGCATTTT.

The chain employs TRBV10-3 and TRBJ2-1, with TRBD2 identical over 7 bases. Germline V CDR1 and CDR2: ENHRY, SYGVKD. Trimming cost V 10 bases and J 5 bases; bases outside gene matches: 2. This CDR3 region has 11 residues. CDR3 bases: TGTGCCACCAGCGGGAACAATGAGCAGTTCTTC. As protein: CATSGNNEQFF.

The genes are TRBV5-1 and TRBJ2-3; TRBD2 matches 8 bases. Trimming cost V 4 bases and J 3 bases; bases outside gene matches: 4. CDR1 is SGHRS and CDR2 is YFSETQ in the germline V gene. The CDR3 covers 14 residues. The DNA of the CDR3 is TGCGCCAGCAGCCTTAGCGGGACAACAGATACGCAGTATTTT. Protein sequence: CASSLSGTTDTQYF.

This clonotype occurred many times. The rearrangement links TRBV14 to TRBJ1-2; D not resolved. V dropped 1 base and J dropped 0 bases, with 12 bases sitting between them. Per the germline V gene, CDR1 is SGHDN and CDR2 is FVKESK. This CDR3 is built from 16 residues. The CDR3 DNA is TGTGCCAGCAGCCAAGTGGATCTGAATGCTAACTATGGCTACACCTTC. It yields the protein CASSQVDLNANYGYTF.

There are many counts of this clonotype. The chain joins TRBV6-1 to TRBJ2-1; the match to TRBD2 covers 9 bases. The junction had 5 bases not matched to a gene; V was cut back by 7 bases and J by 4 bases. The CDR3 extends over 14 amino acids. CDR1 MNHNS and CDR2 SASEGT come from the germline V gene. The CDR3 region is CASTPLAGYNEQFF. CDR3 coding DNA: TGTGCCAGCACTCCTCTAGCGGGATACAATGAGCAGTTCTTC.

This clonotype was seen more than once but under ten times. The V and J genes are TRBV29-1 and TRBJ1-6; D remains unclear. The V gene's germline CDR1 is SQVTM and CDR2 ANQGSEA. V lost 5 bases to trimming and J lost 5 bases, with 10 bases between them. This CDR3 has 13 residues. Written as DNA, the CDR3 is TGCAGCGTTCGCCGGGGAGATAATTCACCCCTCCACTTT. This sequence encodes CSVRRGDNSPLHF.

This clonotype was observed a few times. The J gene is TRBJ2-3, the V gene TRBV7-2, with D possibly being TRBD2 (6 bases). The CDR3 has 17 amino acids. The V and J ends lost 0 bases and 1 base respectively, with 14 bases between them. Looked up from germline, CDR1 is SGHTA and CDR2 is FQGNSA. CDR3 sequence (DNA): TGTGCCAGCAGCTTAGCGGCCACCGGGAGAGGCACAGATACGCAGTATTTT. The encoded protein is CASSLAATGRGTDTQYF.

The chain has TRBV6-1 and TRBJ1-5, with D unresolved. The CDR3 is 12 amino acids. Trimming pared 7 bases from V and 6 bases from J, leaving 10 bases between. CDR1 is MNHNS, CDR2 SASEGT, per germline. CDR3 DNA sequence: TGTGCCAGCATGACGGGGAGTCAGCCCCAGCATTTT. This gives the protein CASMTGSQPQHF.

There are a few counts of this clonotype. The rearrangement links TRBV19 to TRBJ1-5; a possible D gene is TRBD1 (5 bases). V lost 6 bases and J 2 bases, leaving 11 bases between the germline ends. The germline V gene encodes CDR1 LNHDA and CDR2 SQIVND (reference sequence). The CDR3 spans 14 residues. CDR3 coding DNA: TGTGCCAGTAGGAGACAGACGGGCAATCAGCCCCAGCATTTT. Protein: CASRRQTGNQPQHF.

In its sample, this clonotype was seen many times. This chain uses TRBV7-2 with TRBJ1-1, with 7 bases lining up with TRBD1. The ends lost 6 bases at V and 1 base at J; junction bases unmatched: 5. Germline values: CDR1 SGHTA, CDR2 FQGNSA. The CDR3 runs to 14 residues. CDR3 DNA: TGTGCCAGCAGACGAGGGGGCGGGAACACTGAAGCTTTCTTT. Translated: CASRRGGGNTEAFF.